These 22 T cell receptor beta chains share one sample of origin, sequenced in a study of beta chain features in type 1 diabetes. The study reverse transcribed the entire isolated RNA, so it sequenced expressed TCRB transcripts. TCRdb keeps only in-frame clones here, not all; method: immunoSEQ multiplex PCR. The table records over 300,000 clones, under 8.5% of them present only once. Sequenced input: central memory CD4+ T cells from blood. The receptors were sampled from a woman between 18 and 29 years old in good health.

There are a few counts of this clone. V is TRBV6-5 and J is TRBJ2-3; weak D call: TRBD2 (6 bases). Trimming stripped 3 bases from V and 11 bases from J, with 15 bases between. Germline loops: CDR1 MNHEY, CDR2 SVGAGI. The CDR3 spans 13 residues. The CDR3 spells CASSYSAGHRQYF. CDR3 in DNA: TGTGCCAGCAGTTATTCAGCGGGTCACAGGCAGTATTTT.

There are a few counts of this clone. The genes are TRBV19 and TRBJ1-5; D call uncertain. The CDR3 extends over 16 amino acids. With 7 bases removed from V and 0 bases from J, the gap between germline ends came to 16 bases. Germline CDR1 is LNHDA and CDR2 is SQIVND (reference sequence). The CDR3 protein is CASNPGRIYSNQPQHF. The CDR3 DNA follows: TGTGCCAGTAACCCAGGCCGTATATATAGCAATCAGCCCCAGCATTTT.

The chain recombines TRBV28 with TRBJ2-7, with D possibly TRBD2 on 6 matching bases. Per germline, CDR1 MDHEN and CDR2 SYDVKM. The CDR3 consists of 13 residues. Trimming pared 8 bases from V and 2 bases from J, leaving 13 bases between. The CDR3 DNA sequence: TGTGCCAGCCACGGCGGGACCCCCTACGAGCAGTACTTC. It codes for CASHGGTPYEQYF.

The chain couples TRBV7-3 to TRBJ2-1; the match to TRBD2 covers 14 bases. The CDR3 loop spans 17 amino acids. Looked up from germline, CDR1 is SGHTA and CDR2 is FQGTGA. J gave up 8 bases and V 5 bases, and 11 bases lay outside the gene matches. CDR3 loop: CASSMPGLAGVFHEQFF. CDR3 DNA: TGTGCCAGCAGCATGCCGGGACTAGCGGGAGTATTCCATGAGCAGTTCTTC.

Many counts were recorded for this clone. The CDR3 here is CAIRPDPLAGAGELFF. In DNA, the CDR3 is TGTGCCATCAGGCCCGACCCCCTAGCGGGAGCCGGGGAGCTGTTTTTT. V gene TRBV10-3 combines with J gene TRBJ2-2; 10 bases map to TRBD2. Unmatched junction bases numbered 10, after V lost 6 bases and J lost 6 bases. Per the germline V gene, CDR1 is ENHRY and CDR2 is SYGVKD. The CDR3 has 16 residues.

This clone was observed a handful of times. This sequence joins TRBV7-8 and TRBJ1-3; TRBD1 matches 9 bases. This CDR3 contains 17 residues. With V trimmed by 5 bases and J by 0 bases, 8 bases remained unmatched. Germline loops: CDR1 SGHVS, CDR2 FQNEAQ. The CDR3 region is CASSDRTGAVSGNTIYF. The CDR3 DNA reads as TGTGCCAGCAGCGACAGGACAGGGGCCGTCTCTGGAAACACCATATATTTT.

Ten or more counts support this clone. The V and J genes are TRBV7-2 and TRBJ1-5; TRBD1 matches at 10 bases. Germline V gives CDR1 SGHTA, CDR2 FQGNSA. With 5 bases clipped from V and 14 bases from J, the junction kept 6 bases outside the gene matches. The CDR3 consists of 12 residues. The CDR3 nucleotides read TGTGCCAGCAGCCGAGGGACAGGGGAGAAGCATTTT. Translation: CASSRGTGEKHF.

J is TRBJ1-2 and V is TRBV5-4; D is unclear. V lost 5 bases, J lost 1 base, and 9 bases lay in between. This CDR3 is 13 amino acids long. The germline V gene encodes CDR1 SGHNT and CDR2 YYREEE (reference sequence). The CDR3 DNA reads as TGTGCCAGCAGATCCGGCAGTAACTATGGCTACACCTTC. It specifies CASRSGSNYGYTF.

This clone was recorded a few times. This sequence joins TRBV10-3 and TRBJ2-5, with 9 bases matching TRBD1. The germline V gene encodes CDR1 ENHRY and CDR2 SYGVKD. Unmatched junction bases numbered 7, after V lost 6 bases and J lost 5 bases. CDR3 length equals 14 residues. The CDR3 reads CAIRPGQGGETQYF. The CDR3 region has the DNA TGTGCCATCAGGCCGGGACAGGGAGGCGAGACCCAGTACTTC.

The genes are TRBV15 and TRBJ2-3, with TRBD2 matching 7 bases. CDR1 and CDR2 (germline): LNHNV, YYDKDF (reference sequence). There are 17 residues in the CDR3. The V segment lost 6 bases and the J segment 0 bases; nucleotides outside the gene matches: 12. CDR3 nucleotide sequence: TGTGCCACCAGGATGCCGGCTAGCGGTCATAGCACAGATACGCAGTATTTT. Encoded protein: CATRMPASGHSTDTQYF.

Only a few counts were recorded for this clone. The chain joins TRBV28 to TRBJ2-6; TRBD1 is a possible D gene (5 bases). From germline, CDR1 is MDHEN and CDR2 SYDVKM. The CDR3 is 18 amino acids. V gave up 6 bases and J gave up 0 bases, with 18 bases separating them. Written as DNA, the CDR3 is TGTGCCAGCAGCGCTCTCGGACACCGTATCTCTGGGGCCAACGTCCTGACTTTC. Translating gives CASSALGHRISGANVLTF.

V is TRBV7-3 and J is TRBJ1-1; D ambiguous. Germline CDR1 SGHTA, CDR2 FQGTGA. The ends were cut back, 4 bases at V and 0 bases at J, with 6 bases in the middle. The CDR3 consists of 13 residues. The CDR3 protein is CASSSQVNTEAFF. The CDR3 bases are TGTGCCAGCAGCTCTCAAGTGAACACTGAAGCTTTCTTT.

The genes are TRBV4-2 and TRBJ2-3, with 12 positions matching TRBD2. The CDR3 is 19 residues long. In germline, CDR1 is LGHNA, CDR2 YNFKEQ. J gave up 0 bases and V 0 bases, and 7 bases lay outside the gene matches. The CDR3, as DNA: TGTGCCAGCAGCCAAGAATGGCTAGCGGGAGGGAGTAGCACAGATACGCAGTATTTT. Amino acids: CASSQEWLAGGSSTDTQYF.

This clone was counted at least ten times. V usage is TRBV7-9 and J usage is TRBJ2-7, with TRBD2 matching over 11 bases. This CDR3 contains 13 residues. With V trimmed by 6 bases and J by 7 bases, 5 bases remained unmatched. Germline-derived CDR1 and CDR2 are SEHNR and FQNEAQ (reference sequence). The CDR3 loop is CASSFTSGREQYF. The CDR3 DNA follows: TGTGCCAGCAGTTTTACTAGCGGGAGAGAGCAGTACTTC.

This chain joins TRBV14 and TRBJ2-3; D gene unclear. Per germline, CDR1 SGHDN and CDR2 FVKESK. The V and J ends lost 1 base and 3 bases respectively, with 17 bases between them. This CDR3 spans 17 amino acids. This CDR3 reads CASSQGLQNVATDTQYF. CDR3 in DNA: TGTGCCAGCAGCCAAGGTCTACAGAACGTTGCGACAGATACGCAGTATTTT. Using reference TRBV14 and TRBJ2-3 for the parts outside the CDR3, the full variable domain is EAGVTQFPSHSVIEKGQTVTLRCDPISGHDNLYWYRRVMGKEIKFLLHFVKESKQDESGMPNNRFLAERTGGTYSTLKVQPAELEDSGVYFCASSQGLQNVATDTQYFGPGTRLTVL.

The genes are TRBV7-2 and TRBJ1-3; D is unresolved. Germline-derived CDR1 and CDR2 are SGHTA and FQGNSA. Between the trimmed V and J ends, which lost 5 bases and 0 bases, there was a span of 11 bases. CDR3 length equals 15 residues. The CDR3 region has the DNA TGTGCCAGCAGCCCCTTGGTAACCTCTGGAAACACCATATATTTT. It yields the protein CASSPLVTSGNTIYF.

V usage is TRBV10-3 and J usage is TRBJ2-3; D ambiguous. CDR1 and CDR2 from the germline V gene are ENHRY and SYGVKD. This CDR3 region has 16 residues. V shed 2 bases and J shed 0 bases, with 12 bases lying between them. DNA of the CDR3: TGTGCCATCAGTGAGAGTGCAGTCTTGAGCACAGATACGCAGTATTTT. Protein: CAISESAVLSTDTQYF.

The genes are TRBV7-9 and TRBJ2-5; the D gene is possibly TRBD2 (7 bases). The V gene lost 3 bases and the J gene lost 11 bases, with 19 bases spanning the gap. The V gene's germline CDR1 is SEHNR and CDR2 FQNEAQ (reference sequence). This CDR3 has 14 amino acids. CDR3: CASSLGAGVPKQYF. The CDR3 DNA follows: TGTGCCAGCAGCTTGGGGGCGGGAGTCCCCAAGCAGTACTTC.

A single count supports this clone. The chain recombines TRBV9 with TRBJ1-3; the match to TRBD1 covers 8 bases. Per germline, CDR1 SGDLS and CDR2 YYNGEE. After removal of 0 bases from V and 7 bases from J, the junction contained 6 bases not matched to a gene. CDR3 length: 15 amino acids. The CDR3 here is CASSVDYDRGNTIYF. CDR3 in DNA: TGTGCCAGCAGCGTAGACTATGACAGGGGCAACACCATATATTTT.

The chain couples TRBV6-1 to TRBJ2-1; D is unclear. The CDR3 covers 13 residues. Germline V gene sequence: CDR1 MNHNS, CDR2 SASEGT. With 6 bases removed from V and 10 bases from J, the gap between germline ends came to 16 bases. For the CDR3, the DNA is TGTGCCAGCAGCGAATACCCCAACGGGGAGCAGTTCTTC. It encodes CASSEYPNGEQFF.

This clone appeared a few times. At one of its ends the junction is not consistent with the germline gene, which may arise from a read error. This rearrangement joins TRBV29-1 to TRBJ2-3; D is perhaps TRBD2 (6 bases). The CDR3 is made up of 14 amino acids. CDR1 SQVTM and CDR2 ANQGSEA come from the germline V gene. CDR3 bases: TGCAGCGATGAACAAAGCGGGCTTCGCCAGGGGCAGTATTTT. It codes for CSDEQSGLRQGQYF.

This clone was counted a few times. The chain combines TRBV11-2 with TRBJ2-5; either TRBD1 or TRBD2 may supply D (5 bases each). The ends were cut back, 5 bases at V and 1 base at J, with 20 bases in the middle. The CDR3 length is 17 residues. CDR1 is SGHAT and CDR2 is FQNNGV in the germline V gene. The CDR3 loop is CASSMGVGSRGQETQYF. The CDR3 DNA sequence: TGTGCCAGCAGCATGGGGGTGGGTTCTCGCGGCCAAGAGACCCAGTACTTC.